The 8 T cell receptor beta chains below were found in one sample sequenced in a study of blood T cell repertoires in COVID-19. Assay used: immunoSEQ multiplex PCR; TCRdb lists only in-frame clones, some missing. This table has 490,000 or so clones, 85% to 90% appearing once. Sequencing input: PBMCs or T cells enriched from blood (not recorded which). These receptors all come from a woman aged 35 to 49 who had recovered from COVID-19.

The rearrangement uses TRBV18 and TRBJ1-5, with a tentative D call TRBD1 (6 bases). Germline values: CDR1 KGHSH, CDR2 LQKENI. The CDR3 has 16 residues. Trimming removed 0 bases from V and 2 bases from J, with 11 bases in between. The chain's CDR3 is CASSPPGRQGNQPQHF. The CDR3 nucleotides are TGTGCCAGCTCACCACCGGGGAGACAGGGCAATCAGCCCCAGCATTTT.

J is TRBJ1-1 and V is TRBV4-1; perhaps TRBD1 as D (5 bases). Trimming removed 3 bases from V and 0 bases from J, with 17 bases in between. This CDR3 is 17 amino acids long. Germline-derived CDR1 and CDR2 are MGHRA and YSYEKL. CDR3 bases: TGCGCCAGCAGCCAGGAAACCGGGACTCTCATGAACACTGAAGCTTTCTTT. Its protein is CASSQETGTLMNTEAFF.

V is TRBV7-2 and J is TRBJ1-6; possible D gene TRBD1, 5 bases. The CDR3 consists of 12 residues. Germline CDR1 is SGHTA and CDR2 is FQGNSA. Trimming took 5 bases from V and 12 from J, leaving 11 bases between them. The CDR3 DNA is TGTGCCAGCAGCCCATCAGGGCAACCCCTCCACTTT. Translating it yields CASSPSGQPLHF.

The chain links TRBV5-4 to TRBJ1-2, with 8 bases fitting TRBD1. Trimming took 2 bases from V and 4 from J; bases not matched to a gene: 7. In germline, CDR1 is SGHNT, CDR2 YYREEE (reference sequence). The CDR3 is 15 residues long. CDR3 protein: CASSLGRDRGYGYTF. CDR3 DNA: TGTGCCAGCAGCTTAGGTAGAGACAGGGGCTATGGCTACACCTTC.

This chain links TRBV10-3 with TRBJ2-3; 7 bases are a match to TRBD1. J was trimmed by 7 bases and V by 8 bases; bases with no gene match: 9. Germline-derived CDR1 and CDR2 are ENHRY and SYGVKD. The CDR3 covers 13 residues. The CDR3 DNA is TGTGCCATCTTTTTAACAGGGGAGAATACGCAGTATTTT. Translating it yields CAIFLTGENTQYF.

The V and J genes are TRBV7-2 and TRBJ2-1, with D tentatively TRBD2 (6 bases). Germline CDR1 and CDR2: SGHTA and FQGNSA. V was cut by 6 bases and J by 0 bases, with 15 bases left in between. This CDR3 is built from 16 residues. In DNA form, the CDR3 reads TGTGCCAGCAGGGGCTTGCGCGGGACCTCCTACAATGAGCAGTTCTTC. Its protein product is CASRGLRGTSYNEQFF.

This clone was picked up one time. This chain links TRBV19 with TRBJ1-2, with a tentative D call TRBD1 (6 bases). Germline V gene sequence: CDR1 LNHDA, CDR2 SQIVND (reference sequence). The CDR3 sequence is 14 residues long. Trimming took off 3 bases at V and 6 bases at J, with 14 bases between the two ends. The CDR3 here is CASSMRRTAHGYTF. The DNA of the CDR3 is TGTGCCAGTAGTATGCGGAGGACAGCACATGGCTACACCTTC.

This clone was detected once. The genes are TRBV11-3 and TRBJ1-1; D may be TRBD1 (6 bases). V gave up 0 bases and J gave up 4 bases, with 9 bases separating them. The CDR3 covers 14 residues. Germline V gene lookup returns CDR1 SGHNT and CDR2 YENEEA. CDR3: CASSLEGASTEAFF. CDR3 DNA sequence: TGTGCCAGCAGCTTAGAGGGGGCGAGCACTGAAGCTTTCTTT.